What follows is one TCR beta chain and its context. Trimming removed 0 bases at V and 9 bases at J, with 6 bases between. The CDR3 extends over 12 amino acids. The germline V gene encodes CDR1 LNHNV and CDR2 YYDKDF (reference sequence). TCRdb processed the 5' RACE reads anew with MiXCR; each CDR3 protein has one entry. The sample has a few hundred thousand distinct CDR3 sequences, 25% to 30% seen once. The record originates from a study of T-cell memory formation after mild COVID-19. This sequence was found in an adult woman who had mild COVID-19 (a few samples of this study predate the infection). Cell type and time point are not known. The chain combines TRBV15 with TRBJ1-5, with D hard to call. Sequenced material: PBMCs or a T cell subset sorted from them (not recorded which). The CDR3, as DNA: TGTGCCACCAGCAGAGACGTTGGGCCCCAGCATTTT. This codes for CATSRDVGPQHF.